These T cell receptor beta chains were read from a single sample in a study of blood T cell repertoires in COVID-19. Assay used: immunoSEQ multiplex PCR; TCRdb lists only in-frame clones, some missing. The data contain under 45,000 clones, approximately 87% of them seen just once; the ten biggest clones take up 10%. Sequenced sample: peripheral blood. These receptors originate from an elderly man with active COVID-19. The CDR3 runs from the conserved cysteine through the conserved F or W. The D gene is left open where the match is weak. Only some rows state a clone size, as once, few, many or a class for expanded clones.

>-|TRBJ1-2|TRBV19|14|-
TGTGCCAGTAGTATACCAGGGGCGAACTATGGCTACACCTTC
CASSIPGANYGYTF
>TRBD1|TRBJ2-3|TRBV5-6|16|-
TGTGCCAGCAAGCTTTGGTTGGACAGGGGAACAGATACGCAGTATTTT
CASKLWLDRGTDTQYF
>TRBD1|TRBJ1-5|TRBV5-1|15|-
TGCGCCAGCAGTGGAGGGACAGGGTTGAATCAGCCCCAGCATTTT
CASSGGTGLNQPQHF
>TRBD1|TRBJ2-3|TRBV24-1|15|-
TGTGCCACCAGTGAGAGACAGGGCGGGTCAGATACGCAGTATTTT
CATSERQGGSDTQYF
>TRBD2|TRBJ2-3|TRBV11-3|16|-
TGTGCCAGCAGCTTTGGAGGAGCGGGAGAGGCGGATACGCAGTATTTT
CASSFGGAGEADTQYF
>TRBD1|TRBJ1-2|TRBV19|15|-
TGTGCCAGTAGTATTGGTGACAGGGGGGTCGCTGGCTACACCTTC
CASSIGDRGVAGYTF
>-|TRBJ2-5|TRBV28|14|-
TGTGCCAGCAGTTTAGGGCAGGTAAAAGAGACCCAGTACTTC
CASSLGQVKETQYF
>-|TRBJ1-4|TRBV5-1|14|-
TGCGCCAGCAGCCCGTTGTCTACTAATGAAAAACTGTTTTTT
CASSPLSTNEKLFF
>-|TRBJ1-1|TRBV28|14|-
TGTGCCAGCAGTAGACCGAATCAGGTCACTGAAGCTTTCTTT
CASSRPNQVTEAFF
>-|TRBJ2-3|TRBV7-9|13|-
TGTGCCAGCAGCTCCAGGGTTCCAGATACGCAGTATTTT
CASSSRVPDTQYF
>-|TRBJ2-2|TRBV28|16|-
TGTGCCAGCAGCCCTTCATGGCGCTCGGGCACCGGGGAGCTGTTTTTT
CASSPSWRSGTGELFF
>-|TRBJ2-2|TRBV11-2|14|-
TGTGCCAGCAGCTTATTTACGGTCACCGGGGAGCTGTTTTTT
CASSLFTVTGELFF
>TRBD2|TRBJ2-5|TRBV5-1|14|few
TGCGCCAGCAAACCTAGCGGGGTCCAAGAGACCCAGTACTTC
CASKPSGVQETQYF
>-|TRBJ2-7|TRBV7-2|15|-
TGTGCCAGCAGCTTCCAGAGCGGGTCTACCTACGAGCAGTACTTC
CASSFQSGSTYEQYF
>TRBD2|TRBJ2-2|TRBV18|19|-
TGTGCCAGCTCCCCTAGGGCACTAGCGGGAGTCGGAGGCACCGGGGAGCTGTTTTTT
CASSPRALAGVGGTGELFF
>-|TRBJ2-7|TRBV19|13|-
TGTGCCAGTAGTAATGAGAGGTCCTACGAGCAGTACTTC
CASSNERSYEQYF
>TRBD2|TRBJ2-7|TRBV19|16|-
TGTGCCAGTAGTAGGGCAAGTAGCGGGGTTACCTACGAGCAGTACTTC
CASSRASSGVTYEQYF
>TRBD1|TRBJ2-7|TRBV7-6|18|-
TGTGCCAGCAGCTACCGGGACAGGGTATGGGGGGTGGATCGCGAGCAGTACTTC
CASSYRDRVWGVDREQYF
>TRBD2|TRBJ2-5|TRBV29-1|15|-
TGCAGCGTTGTCAGGGCCGGGACTAGCGTGGAGACCCAGTACTTC
CSVVRAGTSVETQYF
>-|TRBJ2-7|TRBV18|14|-
TGTGCCAGCTCAAAACAGGACAGCTCCTACGAGCAGTACTTC
CASSKQDSSYEQYF
>TRBD2|TRBJ2-5|TRBV3-1/TRBV3-2|21|-
TGTGCCAGCAGCCAAGAGCTGCGGACTAGCGGGAGGATGATTCGGGGAGAGACCCAGTACTTC
CASSQELRTSGRMIRGETQYF
>TRBD2|TRBJ2-3|TRBV24-1|16|-
TGTGCCACCGCACCACCCGGGGGGGGGAACGCAGATACGCAGTATTTT
CATAPPGGGNADTQYF
>TRBD1|TRBJ2-5|TRBV19|16|-
TGTGCCAGTACCACGACCCCTTGGACAGGGAGGGAGACCCAGTACTTC
CASTTTPWTGRETQYF
>-|TRBJ1-6|TRBV18|14|few
TGTGCCAGCTCACCTTTCGACAGTAATTCACCCCTCCACTTT
CASSPFDSNSPLHF
>-|TRBJ1-1|TRBV4-1|14|-
TGCGCCAGCAGCCAAGGTCCAGGACTAACTGAAGCTTTCTTT
CASSQGPGLTEAFF
>-|TRBJ2-2|TRBV27|12|-
TGTGCCAGCAGTTTTCGGGCCGGGGAGCTGTTTTTT
CASSFRAGELFF
>TRBD1|TRBJ2-1|TRBV18|16|-
TGTGCCAGCTCACCCTTGGGACAGGGATCCTACAATGAGCAGTTCTTC
CASSPLGQGSYNEQFF
>TRBD1|TRBJ1-2|TRBV6-6|15|-
TGTGCCAGCAGTTATTCAGGGGGGTACGGCTATGGCTACACCTTC
CASSYSGGYGYGYTF
>-|TRBJ1-6|TRBV6-1|13|-
TGTGCCAGCAGTGAAGTATTCGATTCACCCCTCCACTTT
CASSEVFDSPLHF
>TRBD2|TRBJ2-1|TRBV7-2|16|-
TGTGCCAGCAGCGACCAACTAGCGGGATTATACAATGAGCAGTTCTTC
CASSDQLAGLYNEQFF
>-|TRBJ1-5|TRBV28|15|-
TGTGCCAGCAGTAGTTTTCAAGGGGGCAATCAGCCCCAGCATTTT
CASSSFQGGNQPQHF
>-|TRBJ2-1|TRBV3-1/TRBV3-2|16|-
TGTGCCAGCAGCCAAGCTTCAGGCTCGGGCGGGAATGAGCAGTTCTTC
CASSQASGSGGNEQFF
>TRBD1|TRBJ1-6|TRBV7-9|14|-
TGTGCCAGCAGCTCTGGGACAGACAATTCACCCCTCCACTTT
CASSSGTDNSPLHF
>-|TRBJ1-1|TRBV6-2/TRBV6-3|17|once
TGTGCCAGCAGTTATAGTATATCGGGCACCGGGGACACTGAAGCTTTCTTT
CASSYSISGTGDTEAFF
>-|TRBJ1-3|TRBV3-1/TRBV3-2|15|-
TGTGCCAGCAGCCAAACCAGGATCTCTGGAAACACCATATATTTT
CASSQTRISGNTIYF
>-|TRBJ1-5|TRBV18|14|-
TGTGCCAGCTCACCTTCCGCGGGATATCAGCCCCAGCATTTT
CASSPSAGYQPQHF
>-|TRBJ2-1|TRBV14|16|-
TGTGCCAGCAGCCAAATTGGGGGAGGATCCTACAATGAGCAGTTCTTC
CASSQIGGGSYNEQFF
>TRBD2|TRBJ2-1|TRBV3-1/TRBV3-2|15|-
TGTGCCAGCAGCCTGACTAGCGGGGCCTACAATGAGCAGTTCTTC
CASSLTSGAYNEQFF